This T cell receptor beta chain was sequenced for a study of CD8+ T cells in alopecia areata. Isolated RNA was reverse transcribed into cDNA used as the sequencing template. Sequencing was performed with immunoSEQ multiplex PCR; in TCRdb, only in-frame clones are kept and a portion is missing. The sample lists about 130,000 clones; 45% to 65% were seen once. The treatment: oral pan-JAK inhibitor, 5-10 mg twice daily. There are 16 residues in the CDR3. The V end was cut by 3 bases, the J end by 0 bases, with 12 bases between. CDR1 and CDR2 (germline): ENHRY, SYGVKD. This clone was found a few times. This clonotype was sampled from a human donor with alopecia areata. V gene TRBV10-3 combines with J gene TRBJ2-1, with D maybe TRBD1 (6 bases). The sequenced sample was CD8+ T cells sorted from blood, obtained at week 4, from a patient treated with tofacitinib. This CDR3 reads CAISDQGKSSYNEQFF. In DNA, the CDR3 is TGTGCCATCAGTGATCAGGGGAAGAGCTCCTACAATGAGCAGTTCTTC.